The clone carrying this T cell receptor (beta chain) occurred once. Its antigen is currently unknown. Sequencing was performed with immunoSEQ multiplex PCR; in TCRdb, only in-frame clones are kept and a portion is missing. This table has about 820,000 clones, around 92% appearing once. This entry is derived from a study of shared clonotypes between healthy human individuals. General study points: Generation probabilities were higher for clonotypes shared across all four sorted-subset donors than for unshared ones.

Naive CD8 cells lacked CD45RO and underwent positive selection for CCR7, leaving out terminally differentiated effector memory CD45RA+ cells. CDR1 is MDHEN, CDR2 SYDVKM, per germline. The CDR3 is made up of 20 amino acids. Germline trimming cut 4 bases from V and 5 bases from J; bases unmatched to any gene: 19. This rearrangement joins TRBV28 to TRBJ2-2, with 10 bases matching TRBD1. The sequenced sample was naive CD8+ T cells sorted from blood. The TCR was taken from a man aged 25-45 years in good health. Here the CDR3 reads CASSSSTGGEASGVTGELFF. CDR3 nucleotide sequence: TGTGCCAGCAGTTCATCGACAGGGGGCGAGGCTAGCGGAGTTACCGGGGAGCTGTTTTTT. The full variable domain, with the rest looked up from reference TRBV28 and TRBJ2-2, is DVKVTQSSRYLVKRTGEKVFLECVQDMDHENMFWYRQDPGLGLRLIYFSYDVKMKEKGDIPEGYSVSREKKERFSLILESASTNQTSMYLCASSSSTGGEASGVTGELFFGEGSRLTVL.